Listed here are 25 T cell receptor beta chains from one sample, sequenced in a study of blood T cell repertoires in COVID-19. Using immunoSEQ multiplex PCR, the repertoire was profiled, and TCRdb retains in-frame clones only, with some absent. The data show more than 200,000 clones, more than 75% seen once. The sequencing sample was made of PBMCs or T cells enriched from blood (not recorded which). These receptors were obtained from a man aged 40-49 years who had recovered from COVID-19.

V usage is TRBV27 and J usage is TRBJ2-1; TRBD2 matches at 9 bases. The J segment lost 0 bases and the V segment lost 4 bases, leaving 13 bases of the junction unmatched. The CDR3 totals 19 residues. CDR1 and CDR2 from the germline V gene are MNHEY and SMNVEV (reference sequence). CDR3: CASSSRLRLAESSYNEQFF. The CDR3 DNA is TGTGCCAGCAGTTCAAGACTCAGACTAGCGGAGAGCTCCTACAATGAGCAGTTCTTC.

The chain uses TRBV5-6 and TRBJ2-6; 9 bases align to TRBD2. Germline V lookup: CDR1 SGHDT, CDR2 YYEEEE. The ends lost 4 bases at V and 2 bases at J; junction bases unmatched: 7. The CDR3 has 17 residues. This CDR3 reads CASSDSGRGAGANVLTF. CDR3 DNA sequence: TGTGCCAGCAGCGATAGCGGGAGAGGTGCTGGGGCCAACGTCCTGACTTTC.

The chain has TRBV5-6 and TRBJ2-7, with D uncertain. This CDR3 contains 13 residues. V gave up 0 bases and J gave up 4 bases, with 8 bases separating them. Germline V gene data show CDR1 as SGHDT and CDR2 as YYEEEE. CDR3 sequence reads: CASSLAPQYEQYF. The CDR3 DNA reads TGTGCCAGCAGCTTGGCTCCACAATACGAGCAGTACTTC.

This rearrangement joins TRBV7-8 to TRBJ1-1; the D is unclear. The CDR3 extends over 12 amino acids. CDR1 and CDR2 from the germline V gene are SGHVS and FQNEAQ. V lost 5 bases to trimming and J lost 9 bases, with 13 bases between them. This CDR3 reads CASSLTDTQAFF. Written as DNA, the CDR3 is TGTGCCAGCAGCCTCACAGACACCCAAGCTTTCTTT.

The chain is built from TRBV10-3 and TRBJ2-5; 8 nucleotides line up with TRBD1. Germline V gene sequence: CDR1 ENHRY, CDR2 SYGVKD. The CDR3 totals 12 residues. V lost 10 bases to trimming and J lost 2 bases; unmatched junction nucleotides: 3. CDR3 region: CATRTGQETQYF. CDR3 sequence (DNA): TGTGCCACTCGGACAGGGCAAGAGACCCAGTACTTC.

J is TRBJ1-1 and V is TRBV23-1; 8 bases align to TRBD1. TRBV23-1 is an ORF, and what it does is uncertain. After removal of 3 bases from V and 4 bases from J, the junction contained 7 bases not matched to a gene. The CDR3 has 15 amino acids. The CDR3 sequence is CASSHSDREATEAFF. The CDR3 DNA reads as TGCGCCAGCAGTCATTCGGACAGGGAGGCCACTGAAGCTTTCTTT.

CDR3 amino acids: CASSYRGGEEAFF. For the CDR3, the DNA is TGTGCCAGCAGTTACCGGGGCGGGGAAGAAGCTTTCTTT. The chain carries TRBV6-5 and TRBJ1-1; D may be TRBD1 (5 bases). The CDR3 contains 13 residues. V was trimmed by 2 bases and J by 8 bases, leaving 12 bases between them. CDR1 and CDR2 (germline): MNHEY, SVGAGI.

The chain combines TRBV9 with TRBJ2-2; 11 nucleotides align to TRBD2. The germline gives CDR1 SGDLS, CDR2 YYNGEE. The CDR3 is made up of 19 amino acids. V lost 1 base, J lost 1 base, and 9 bases stayed unmatched. The CDR3 loop is CASSVPGLAAPLNTGELFF. The CDR3 DNA reads TGTGCCAGCAGCGTACCGGGACTAGCGGCTCCCCTGAACACCGGGGAGCTGTTTTTT.

The rearrangement joins TRBV5-1 to TRBJ1-4; possible D gene TRBD1, 6 bases. The CDR3 covers 14 residues. CDR1 is SGHRS and CDR2 is YFSETQ in the germline V gene. Trimming cost V 1 base and J 13 bases, with 17 bases left between them. The CDR3 DNA reads TGCGCCAGCAGCTTGCGGGACAAGCAAGATGGACTGTTTTTT. Protein: CASSLRDKQDGLFF. Full variable domain (outside the CDR3, taken from reference TRBV5-1 and TRBJ1-4): KAGVTQTPRYLIKTRGQQVTLSCSPISGHRSVSWYQQTPGQGLQFLFEYFSETQRNKGNFPGRFSGRQFSNSRSEMNVSTLELGDSALYLCASSLRDKQDGLFFGSGTQLSVL.

The CDR3 loop is CASSRLGEQFF. CDR3 coding DNA: TGTGCCAGCAGCCGACTAGGAGAGCAGTTCTTC. This chain uses TRBV6-5 with TRBJ2-1; D is perhaps TRBD2 (6 bases). V lost 6 bases and J 10 bases, leaving 10 bases between the germline ends. The length of the CDR3 is 11 residues. CDR1 is MNHEY and CDR2 is SVGAGI in the germline V gene.

This chain links TRBV28 with TRBJ2-2; a possible D gene is TRBD1 (5 bases). Germline CDR1 is MDHEN and CDR2 is SYDVKM. The CDR3 is made up of 14 amino acids. Trimming cost V 5 bases and J 9 bases, with 16 bases left between them. Here the CDR3 reads CASSPNRTPRELFF. The CDR3 DNA reads TGTGCCAGCAGTCCAAACAGGACACCGAGGGAGCTGTTTTTT.

V gene TRBV2 combines with J gene TRBJ1-6, with D hard to call. V lost 8 bases and J 7 bases, leaving 18 bases between the germline ends. In germline, CDR1 is SNHLY, CDR2 FYNNEI. The CDR3 has 15 amino acids. The CDR3 nucleotides are TGTGCCAGCCAACCGAGGAGCCTTGGGAATTCACCCCTCCACTTT. Its translation: CASQPRSLGNSPLHF.

The chain is built from TRBV30 and TRBJ1-4, with 8 positions matching TRBD1. V lost 6 bases and J lost 10; bases outside the gene matches: 13. This CDR3 has 14 residues. Germline V gives CDR1 GTSNPN, CDR2 SVGIG (reference sequence). The CDR3 spells CACAIQGEVAKLFF. For the CDR3, the DNA is TGTGCCTGTGCGATACAGGGGGAGGTTGCAAAACTGTTTTTT.

The chain combines TRBV2 with TRBJ1-4, with D possibly TRBD1 on 5 matching bases. The germline V gene has CDR1 SNHLY and CDR2 FYNNEI. V was cut by 6 bases and J by 5 bases, with 16 bases left in between. The CDR3 runs to 15 residues. DNA of the CDR3: TGTGCCAGCAGGGCCCCCGGGACTGACAATGAAAAACTGTTTTTT. Its protein is CASRAPGTDNEKLFF.

DNA of the CDR3: TGTGCCAGCGAAAGAGGGGCGACAGGTCCCACGGCGCGTGGCTACACCTTC. Encoded protein: CASERGATGPTARGYTF. The rearrangement joins TRBV6-4 to TRBJ1-2; TRBD1 is a possible D gene (6 bases). Germline V gives CDR1 MRHNA, CDR2 SNTAGT. This CDR3 contains 17 residues. V was clipped by 8 bases and J by 7 bases, with 29 bases between them.

V and J are TRBV4-1 and TRBJ2-2, with 9 bases identical to TRBD1. Germline V gene data show CDR1 as MGHRA and CDR2 as YSYEKL. Trimming removed 5 bases from V and 5 bases from J; junction bases left unmatched: 15. The CDR3 sequence is 18 residues long. In nucleotides, the CDR3 is TGCGCCAGCAGCAGAAGAACAGGGGGCGCAGGATGGACCGGGGAGCTGTTTTTT. Translation: CASSRRTGGAGWTGELFF.

Comment on this clone: Other DNA sequences in this sample translate to the same CDR3. J is TRBJ1-2 and V is TRBV28; unclear D gene. Germline V CDR1 and CDR2: MDHEN, SYDVKM. The CDR3 has 12 residues. V was pared by 5 bases and J by 1 base, with 5 bases between. The CDR3 DNA is TGTGCCAGCAGTCTCCGTAACTATGGCTACACCTTC. Amino acids: CASSLRNYGYTF.

The V and J genes are TRBV7-9 and TRBJ2-7; D might be TRBD2 (6 bases). CDR1 and CDR2 from the germline V gene are SEHNR and FQNEAQ (reference sequence). The CDR3 runs 14 residues. V lost 5 bases and J 4 bases, leaving 15 bases between the germline ends. The chain's CDR3 is CASSLSGLFYEQYF. The CDR3 coding sequence is TGTGCCAGCAGCCTCTCGGGACTTTTTTACGAGCAGTACTTC.

The V gene is TRBV7-2, the J gene TRBJ1-6, with D possibly matching TRBD1 (6 bases). The CDR3 runs to 15 residues. V gave up 3 bases and J gave up 5 bases, with 11 bases separating them. The germline V gene has CDR1 SGHTA and CDR2 FQGNSA. CDR3 in amino acids: CASSFPTGNNSPLHF. CDR3 DNA sequence: TGTGCCAGCAGCTTCCCTACAGGGAATAATTCACCCCTCCACTTT.

This clone has only a few counts. V is TRBV27 and J is TRBJ2-7; 9 bases are shared with TRBD2. The CDR3 is made up of 14 amino acids. From germline, CDR1 is MNHEY and CDR2 SMNVEV (reference sequence). J lost 2 bases, V lost 6 bases, and 5 bases had no gene match. The chain's CDR3 is CASSPSGIPYEQYF. DNA for the CDR3: TGTGCCAGCAGCCCTAGCGGGATTCCCTACGAGCAGTACTTC.

The chain uses TRBV12-5 and TRBJ1-2, with D unclear. V was pared by 5 bases and J by 7 bases, with 11 bases between. CDR1 and CDR2 from the germline V gene are LGHNT and FRNRAP. CDR3 length: 12 residues. This CDR3 reads CASGPLSGGYTF. CDR3 coding DNA: TGTGCTAGTGGTCCCCTCTCCGGTGGCTACACCTTC.

The gene calls are TRBV7-9 and TRBJ1-2; D uncertain. Trimming left V 1 base short and J 3 bases short, with 6 bases between. CDR3 length: 13 residues. CDR1 is SEHNR, CDR2 FQNEAQ, per germline (reference sequence). CDR3 nucleotide sequence: TGTGCCAGCAGCTTAGGGGCCCACTATGGCTACACCTTC. Protein: CASSLGAHYGYTF. The full variable domain, with the rest looked up from reference TRBV7-9 and TRBJ1-2, is DTGVSQNPRHKITKRGQNVTFRCDPISEHNRLYWYRQTLGQGPEFLTYFQNEAQLEKSRLLSDRFSAERPKGSFSTLEIQRTEQGDSAMYLCASSLGAHYGYTFGSGTRLTVV.

This clone was found once. V is TRBV19 and J is TRBJ1-6; tentatively, D is TRBD1 (5 bases). Germline V lookup: CDR1 LNHDA, CDR2 SQIVND (reference sequence). Trimming took 2 bases from V and 10 from J, leaving 15 bases between them. CDR3 length: 15 amino acids. CDR3 sequence (DNA): TGTGCCAGTAGTATACCGGGTCAGGGCGGATCACCCCTCCACTTT. Its protein product is CASSIPGQGGSPLHF.

This clone has just one count. The gene calls are TRBV9 and TRBJ2-5; 8 positions agree with TRBD1. V lost 3 bases and J lost 1; bases outside the gene matches: 5. Germline V gene lookup returns CDR1 SGDLS and CDR2 YYNGEE. The CDR3 is made up of 15 amino acids. In DNA, the CDR3 is TGTGCCAGCAGCGGGGACAGGAGCCGCCAAGAGACCCAGTACTTC. Protein: CASSGDRSRQETQYF.

The chain couples TRBV2 to TRBJ1-1; possibly TRBD1 for D (6 bases). The germline V gene encodes CDR1 SNHLY and CDR2 FYNNEI. Between the trimmed V and J ends, which lost 0 bases and 1 base, there was a span of 6 bases. There are 14 residues in the CDR3. CDR3 sequence reads: CASSEATGNTEAFF. DNA of the CDR3: TGTGCCAGCAGTGAAGCGACAGGGAACACTGAAGCTTTCTTT. The entire variable domain, with the rest obtained from reference TRBV2 and TRBJ1-1, is as follows: EPEVTQTPSHQVTQMGQEVILRCVPISNHLYFYWYRQILGQKVEFLVSFYNNEISEKSEIFDDQFSVERPDGSNFTLKIRSTKLEDSAMYFCASSEATGNTEAFFGQGTRLTVV.